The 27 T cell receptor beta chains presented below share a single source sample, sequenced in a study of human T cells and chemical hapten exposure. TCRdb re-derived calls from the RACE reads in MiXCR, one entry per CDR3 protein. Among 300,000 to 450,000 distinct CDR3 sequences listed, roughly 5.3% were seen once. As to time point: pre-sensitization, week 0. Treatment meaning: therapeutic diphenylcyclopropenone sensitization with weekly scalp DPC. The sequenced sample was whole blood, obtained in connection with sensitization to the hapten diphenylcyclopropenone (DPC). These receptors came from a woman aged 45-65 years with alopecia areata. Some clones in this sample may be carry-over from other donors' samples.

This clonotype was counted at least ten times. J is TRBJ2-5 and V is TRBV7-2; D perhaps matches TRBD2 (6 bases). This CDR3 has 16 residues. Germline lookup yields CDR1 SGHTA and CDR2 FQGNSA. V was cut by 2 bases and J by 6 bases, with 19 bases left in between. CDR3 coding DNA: TGTGCCAGCAGCTTAACTCCCGTCGCGGCGGGGAAGACCCAGTACTTC. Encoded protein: CASSLTPVAAGKTQYF.

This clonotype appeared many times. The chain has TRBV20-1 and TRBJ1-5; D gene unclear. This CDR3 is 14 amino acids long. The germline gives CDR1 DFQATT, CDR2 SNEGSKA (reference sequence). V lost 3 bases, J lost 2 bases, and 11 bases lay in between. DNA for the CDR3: TGCAGTGCTAGCCGACGTGTAGGCAATCAGCCCCAGCATTTT. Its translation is CSASRRVGNQPQHF.

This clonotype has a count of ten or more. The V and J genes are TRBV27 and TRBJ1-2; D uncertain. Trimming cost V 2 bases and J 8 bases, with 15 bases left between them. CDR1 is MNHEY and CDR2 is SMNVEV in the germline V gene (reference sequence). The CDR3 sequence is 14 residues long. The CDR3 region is CASSLQGTERGYTF. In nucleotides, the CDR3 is TGTGCCAGCAGTTTACAAGGAACGGAGAGAGGCTACACCTTC.

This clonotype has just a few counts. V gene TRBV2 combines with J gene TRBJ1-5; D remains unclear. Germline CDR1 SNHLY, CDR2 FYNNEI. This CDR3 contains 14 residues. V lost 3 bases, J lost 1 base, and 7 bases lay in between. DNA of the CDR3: TGTGCCAGCAGTGACGCCTCAAGCAATCAGCCCCAGCATTTT. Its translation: CASSDASSNQPQHF.

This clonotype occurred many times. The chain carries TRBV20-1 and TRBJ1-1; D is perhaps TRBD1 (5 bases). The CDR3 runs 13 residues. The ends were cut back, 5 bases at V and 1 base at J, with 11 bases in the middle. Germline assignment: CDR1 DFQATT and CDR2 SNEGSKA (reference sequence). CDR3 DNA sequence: TGCAGTGCTTCGTGGGGACCGAACACTGAAGCTTTCTTT. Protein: CSASWGPNTEAFF.

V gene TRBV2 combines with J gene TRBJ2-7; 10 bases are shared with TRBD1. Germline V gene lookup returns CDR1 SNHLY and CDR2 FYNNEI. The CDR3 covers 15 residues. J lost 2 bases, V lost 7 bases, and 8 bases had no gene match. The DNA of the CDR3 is TGTGCCAGCAAGGTCGGGACAGGGGACGCCTACGAGCAGTACTTC. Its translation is CASKVGTGDAYEQYF.

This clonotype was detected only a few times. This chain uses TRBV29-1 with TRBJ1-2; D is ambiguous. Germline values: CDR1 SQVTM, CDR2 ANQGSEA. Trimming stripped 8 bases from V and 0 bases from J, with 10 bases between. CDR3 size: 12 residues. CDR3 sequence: CSTDGSNYGYTF. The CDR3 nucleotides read TGCAGCACGGACGGTTCTAACTATGGCTACACCTTC.

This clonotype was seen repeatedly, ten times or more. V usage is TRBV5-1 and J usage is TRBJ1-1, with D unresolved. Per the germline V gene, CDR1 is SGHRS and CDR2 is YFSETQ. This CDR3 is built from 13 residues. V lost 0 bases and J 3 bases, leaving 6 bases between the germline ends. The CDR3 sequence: CASSLDGDTEAFF. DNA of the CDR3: TGCGCCAGCAGCTTGGACGGGGACACTGAAGCTTTCTTT.

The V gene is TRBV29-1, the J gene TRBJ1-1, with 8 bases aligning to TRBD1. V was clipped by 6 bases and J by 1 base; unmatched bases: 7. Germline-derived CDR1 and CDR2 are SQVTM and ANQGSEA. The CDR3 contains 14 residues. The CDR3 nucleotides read TGCAGCGTGACGCAGGGGGCTGCGAACACTGAAGCTTTCTTT. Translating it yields CSVTQGAANTEAFF.

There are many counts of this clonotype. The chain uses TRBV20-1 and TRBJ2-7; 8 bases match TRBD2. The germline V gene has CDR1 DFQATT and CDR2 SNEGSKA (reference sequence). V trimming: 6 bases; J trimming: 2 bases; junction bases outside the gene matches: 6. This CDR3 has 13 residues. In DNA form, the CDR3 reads TGCAGTGCGCCGGGACTAGAGACCTACGAGCAGTACTTC. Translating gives CSAPGLETYEQYF.

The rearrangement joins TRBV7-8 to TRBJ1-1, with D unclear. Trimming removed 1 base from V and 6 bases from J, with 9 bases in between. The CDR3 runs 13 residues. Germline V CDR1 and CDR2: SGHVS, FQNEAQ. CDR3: CASSLGRSAEAFF. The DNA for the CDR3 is TGTGCCAGCAGCTTAGGCCGCTCAGCTGAAGCTTTCTTT.

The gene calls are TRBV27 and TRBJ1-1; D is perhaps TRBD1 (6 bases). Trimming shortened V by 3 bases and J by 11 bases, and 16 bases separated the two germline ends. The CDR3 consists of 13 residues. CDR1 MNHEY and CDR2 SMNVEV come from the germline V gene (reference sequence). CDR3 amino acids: CASSFTGRTMAFF. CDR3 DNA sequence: TGTGCCAGCAGTTTCACAGGGAGAACGATGGCTTTCTTT.

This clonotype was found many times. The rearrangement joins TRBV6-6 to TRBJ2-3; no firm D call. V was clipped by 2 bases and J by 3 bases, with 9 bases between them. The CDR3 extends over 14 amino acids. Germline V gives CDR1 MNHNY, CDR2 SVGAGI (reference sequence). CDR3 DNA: TGTGCCAGCAGTTACGTCGGCGGAACAGATACGCAGTATTTT. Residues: CASSYVGGTDTQYF.

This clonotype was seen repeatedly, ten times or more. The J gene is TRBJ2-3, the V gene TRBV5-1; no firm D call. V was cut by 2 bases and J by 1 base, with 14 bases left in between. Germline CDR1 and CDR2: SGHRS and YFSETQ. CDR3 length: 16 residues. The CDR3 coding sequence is TGCGCCAGCAGCTTCCGCGACGGCCAGGGCACAGATACGCAGTATTTT. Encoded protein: CASSFRDGQGTDTQYF.

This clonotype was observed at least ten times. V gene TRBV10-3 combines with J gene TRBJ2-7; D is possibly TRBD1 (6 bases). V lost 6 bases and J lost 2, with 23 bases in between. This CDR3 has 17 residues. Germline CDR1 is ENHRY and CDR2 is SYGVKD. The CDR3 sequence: CAISVPRDTLTTYEQYF. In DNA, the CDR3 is TGTGCCATCAGCGTTCCTCGGGACACTCTTACGACCTACGAGCAGTACTTC.

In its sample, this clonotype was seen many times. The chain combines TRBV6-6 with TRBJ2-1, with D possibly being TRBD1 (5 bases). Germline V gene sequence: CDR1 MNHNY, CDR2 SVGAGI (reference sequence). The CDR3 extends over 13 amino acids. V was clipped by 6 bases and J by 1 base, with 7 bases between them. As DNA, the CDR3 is TGTGCCAGCAGCCAGGGTTCCTACAATGAGCAGTTCTTC. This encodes CASSQGSYNEQFF.

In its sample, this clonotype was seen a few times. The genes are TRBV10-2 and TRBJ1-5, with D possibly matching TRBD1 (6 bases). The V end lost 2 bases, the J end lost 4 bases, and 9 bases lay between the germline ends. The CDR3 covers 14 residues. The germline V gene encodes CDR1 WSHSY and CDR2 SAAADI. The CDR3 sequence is CASSEKGGNQPQHF. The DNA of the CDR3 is TGCGCCAGCAGTGAGAAGGGGGGAAATCAGCCCCAGCATTTT.

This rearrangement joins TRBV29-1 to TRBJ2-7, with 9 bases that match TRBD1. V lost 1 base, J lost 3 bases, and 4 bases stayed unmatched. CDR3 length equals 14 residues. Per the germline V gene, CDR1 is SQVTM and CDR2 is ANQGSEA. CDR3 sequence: CSVEGGQGNYEQYF. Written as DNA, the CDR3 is TGCAGCGTTGAAGGGGGACAGGGAAACTACGAGCAGTACTTC.

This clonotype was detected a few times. The CDR3 DNA is TGCAGTGCTATTGGGACAGGGTCCTACAATGAGCAGTTCTTC. This translates into CSAIGTGSYNEQFF. J is TRBJ2-1 and V is TRBV20-1, with 9 bases matching TRBD1. The V gene's germline CDR1 is DFQATT and CDR2 SNEGSKA (reference sequence). This CDR3 has 14 residues. Losses at the gene ends were 4 bases for V and 1 base for J; bases not matched to a gene: 2.

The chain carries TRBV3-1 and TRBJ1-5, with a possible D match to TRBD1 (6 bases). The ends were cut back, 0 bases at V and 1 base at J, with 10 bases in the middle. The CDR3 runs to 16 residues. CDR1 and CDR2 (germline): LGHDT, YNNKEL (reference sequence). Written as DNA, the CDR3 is TGTGCCAGCAGCCAAGATCCGGGGGCGAGCAATCAGCCCCAGCATTTT. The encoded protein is CASSQDPGASNQPQHF.

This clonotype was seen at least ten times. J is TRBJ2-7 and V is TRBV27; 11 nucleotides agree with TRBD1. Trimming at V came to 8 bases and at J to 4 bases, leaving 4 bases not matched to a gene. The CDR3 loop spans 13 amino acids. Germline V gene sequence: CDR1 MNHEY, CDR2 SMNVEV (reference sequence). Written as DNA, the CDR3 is TGTGCCAGCGGACAGGGGGCAATGTACGAGCAGTACTTC. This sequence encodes CASGQGAMYEQYF.

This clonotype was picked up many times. The DNA for the CDR3 is TGTGCCAGCAGCGTAGAGGTAGGGGGTCCCCTCTGGGCCAACGTCCTGACTTTC. Amino acids: CASSVEVGGPLWANVLTF. The genes are TRBV9 and TRBJ2-6; D might be TRBD1 (6 bases). The CDR3 totals 18 residues. CDR1 SGDLS and CDR2 YYNGEE come from the germline V gene. Trimming stripped 0 bases from V and 5 bases from J, with 18 bases between.

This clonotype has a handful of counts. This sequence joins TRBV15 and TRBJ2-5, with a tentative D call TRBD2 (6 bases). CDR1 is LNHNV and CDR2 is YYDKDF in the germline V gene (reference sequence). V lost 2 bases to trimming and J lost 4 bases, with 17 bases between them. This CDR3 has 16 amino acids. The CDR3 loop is CATSRSSPGLGETQYF. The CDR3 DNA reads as TGTGCCACCAGCAGATCATCACCGGGACTTGGAGAGACCCAGTACTTC. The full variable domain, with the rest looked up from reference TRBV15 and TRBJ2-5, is DAMVIQNPRYQVTQFGKPVTLSCSQTLNHNVMYWYQQKSSQAPKLLFHYYDKDFNNEADTPDNFQSRRPNTSFCFLDIRSPGLGDTAMYLCATSRSSPGLGETQYFGPGTRLLVL.

This CDR3 is CASSPGPPRTEAFF. In DNA, the CDR3 is TGTGCCAGCAGTCCCGGACCGCCTCGCACTGAAGCTTTCTTT. The gene calls are TRBV12-3 or TRBV12-4 and TRBJ1-1, with unresolved D. The CDR3 runs to 14 residues. Trimming left V 5 bases short and J 4 bases short, with 14 bases between.

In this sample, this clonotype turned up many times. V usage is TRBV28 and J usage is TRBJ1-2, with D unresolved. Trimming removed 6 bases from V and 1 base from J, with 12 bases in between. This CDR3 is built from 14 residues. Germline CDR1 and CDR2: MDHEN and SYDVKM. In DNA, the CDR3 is TGTGCCAGCAGGGGATGGGATTTTAACTATGGCTACACCTTC. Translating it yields CASRGWDFNYGYTF.

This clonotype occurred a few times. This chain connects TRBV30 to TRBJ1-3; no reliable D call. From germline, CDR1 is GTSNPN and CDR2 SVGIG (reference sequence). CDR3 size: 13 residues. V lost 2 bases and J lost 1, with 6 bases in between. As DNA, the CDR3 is TGTGCCTGGAGTACTCAGTCTGGAAACACCATATATTTT. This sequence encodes CAWSTQSGNTIYF. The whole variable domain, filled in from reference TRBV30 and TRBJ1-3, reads SQTIHQWPATLVQPVGSPLSLECTVEGTSNPNLYWYRQAAGRGLQLLFYSVGIGQISSEVPQNLSASRPQDRQFILSSKKLLLSDSGFYLCAWSTQSGNTIYFGEGSWLTVV.

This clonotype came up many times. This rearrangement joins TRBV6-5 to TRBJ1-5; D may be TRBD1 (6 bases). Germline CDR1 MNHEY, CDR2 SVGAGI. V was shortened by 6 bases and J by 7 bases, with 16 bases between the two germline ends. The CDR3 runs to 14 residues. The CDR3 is CASSKQGIAQPQHF. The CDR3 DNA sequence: TGTGCCAGCAGCAAACAGGGTATCGCGCAGCCCCAGCATTTT.